This T cell receptor (beta chain) emerged from a study of T cells after yellow fever vaccination. Study-level information: Low-cell-number fractions were prepared with SMART-Seq v4 Ultra Low Input. Overall study findings and caveats: FACS-sorted repertoires could harbor abundant contaminating bulk-population clonotypes. Most clones from primary vaccination resurfaced after the booster (approximately 97% CD4, less than 90% CD8).

Worth noting for this clonotype: Its cognate antigen is unknown.

The CDR3 consists of 15 residues. The V gene's germline CDR1 is SGHVS and CDR2 FQNEAQ. Trimming removed 1 base from V and 4 bases from J, with 12 bases in between. TCRdb independently ran MiXCR on the 5' RACE reads; one entry per CDR3 protein. This table holds about 170,000 distinct CDR3 sequences, 11% found once. The rearrangement joins TRBV7-8 to TRBJ2-3; D gene unclear. Sequencing used CD8+ T cells sorted from PBMCs, obtained 15 days after the yellow fever booster vaccination. The TCR originated in a man between 18 and 35 years old who received the YFV17D yellow fever vaccine. The CDR3 loop reads CASSLGAGYSDTQYF. DNA of the CDR3: TGTGCCAGCAGCTTAGGGGCAGGATACTCAGATACGCAGTATTTT.